The 32 T cell receptor beta chains in this list originate from one sample, sequenced in a study of blood T cell repertoires in COVID-19. TCRdb's copy holds only in-frame clones and misses some; the assay was immunoSEQ multiplex PCR. The repertoire holds about 140,000 clones, with about 74% as singletons. Sequenced input: peripheral blood. These receptors came from a man over 45 with acute or convalescent COVID-19.

The chain has TRBV12-3 or TRBV12-4 and TRBJ2-5, with D possibly TRBD2 on 5 matching bases. This CDR3 comprises 13 residues. V was shortened by 2 bases and J by 5 bases, with 9 bases between the two germline ends. CDR3 protein: CASSLTRWETQYF. The CDR3 DNA follows: TGTGCCAGCAGTTTAACTAGATGGGAGACCCAGTACTTC.

The chain is built from TRBV19 and TRBJ2-6, with a weak D call TRBD1 (7 bases). The V gene's germline CDR1 is LNHDA and CDR2 SQIVND (reference sequence). V dropped 6 bases and J dropped 3 bases, with 15 bases sitting between them. This CDR3 contains 16 residues. CDR3 coding DNA: TGTGCCAGTAGGGGCCAGGGGGGATATGGGGCCAACGTCCTGACTTTC. Translation: CASRGQGGYGANVLTF.

V is TRBV28 and J is TRBJ2-1; perhaps TRBD1 as D (6 bases). CDR1 and CDR2 (germline): MDHEN, SYDVKM. CDR3 length: 15 amino acids. The V and J ends lost 5 bases and 0 bases respectively, with 11 bases between them. The CDR3 region is CASSVQGSSYNEQFF. The CDR3 DNA reads TGTGCCAGCAGTGTACAGGGAAGCTCCTACAATGAGCAGTTCTTC.

The chain joins TRBV5-1 to TRBJ2-5, with D possibly TRBD2 on 6 matching bases. CDR1 SGHRS and CDR2 YFSETQ come from the germline V gene. Trimming stripped 0 bases from V and 5 bases from J, with 11 bases between. CDR3 size: 14 residues. The DNA of the CDR3 is TGCGCCAGCAGCTTGGAGGAGGGGTCGGAGACCCAGTACTTC. The encoded protein is CASSLEEGSETQYF.

The chain links TRBV5-6 to TRBJ1-2; 7 bases are shared with TRBD1. CDR3 length: 14 amino acids. Germline CDR1 is SGHDT and CDR2 is YYEEEE. V shed 4 bases and J 5 bases; nucleotides not matched to a gene: 8. As DNA, the CDR3 is TGTGCCAGCAGCCAGGGACAGACAAGTTATGGCTACACCTTC. Translating gives CASSQGQTSYGYTF.

V gene TRBV19 combines with J gene TRBJ1-5; 8 bases line up with TRBD1. The CDR3 totals 14 residues. Germline CDR1 LNHDA, CDR2 SQIVND (reference sequence). V shed 10 bases, J shed 4 bases, and the junction held 9 bases outside the gene matches. DNA for the CDR3: TGTGCCACTATGGACAGGGACATTAATCAGCCCCAGCATTTT. It is translated as CATMDRDINQPQHF.

The chain employs TRBV9 and TRBJ2-1; 8 bases align to TRBD2. CDR3 length: 13 residues. Germline V gives CDR1 SGDLS, CDR2 YYNGEE. The ends lost 4 bases at V and 14 bases at J; junction bases unmatched: 11. The CDR3 nucleotides are TGTGCCAGCAGCCCACATACGGGACTAGAAGAGTTCTTC. It encodes CASSPHTGLEEFF.

The chain has TRBV9 and TRBJ1-3; D may be TRBD1 (6 bases). The V gene's germline CDR1 is SGDLS and CDR2 YYNGEE. The CDR3 length is 15 residues. V lost 3 bases, J lost 4 bases, and 14 bases lay in between. This chain's CDR3 is CASSEQTGIGNTIYF. The CDR3, as DNA: TGTGCCAGCAGCGAACAAACAGGGATCGGAAACACCATATATTTT.

J is TRBJ1-1 and V is TRBV29-1, with D perhaps matching TRBD1 (5 bases). The CDR3 length is 11 residues. The germline CDR1 and CDR2 sequences are SQVTM and ANQGSEA. The V end lost 6 bases, the J end lost 1 base, and 6 bases lay between the germline ends. The CDR3 DNA follows: TGCAGCGTGGACAAGAACACTGAAGCTTTCTTT. This sequence encodes CSVDKNTEAFF. Supplemented by reference TRBV29-1 and TRBJ1-1, the full variable domain reads SAVISQKPSRDICQRGTSLTIQCQVDSQVTMMFWYRQQPGQSLTLIATANQGSEATYESGFVIDKFPISRPNLTFSTLTVSNMSPEDSSIYLCSVDKNTEAFFGQGTRLTVV.

V gene TRBV5-1 combines with J gene TRBJ1-3; the D gene is possibly TRBD1 (5 bases). Trimming pared 3 bases from V and 0 bases from J, leaving 10 bases between. The germline V gene has CDR1 SGHRS and CDR2 YFSETQ. The CDR3 spans 15 residues. CDR3 DNA sequence: TGCGCCAGCAGCTCTACAGGAGTCTCTGGAAACACCATATATTTT. It yields the protein CASSSTGVSGNTIYF.

The rearrangement links TRBV27 to TRBJ1-1; D not resolved. CDR1 MNHEY and CDR2 SMNVEV come from the germline V gene (reference sequence). The CDR3 extends over 14 amino acids. Trimming cost V 5 bases and J 4 bases, with 14 bases left between them. As DNA, the CDR3 is TGTGCCAGCAGTCCTCTCCGGGAGGGCACTGAAGCTTTCTTT. Protein: CASSPLREGTEAFF.

This clone was observed a single time. This chain links TRBV6-1 with TRBJ1-6; D is undetermined. Trimming cost V 2 bases and J 0 bases, with 2 bases left between them. In germline, CDR1 is MNHNS, CDR2 SASEGT. The CDR3 contains 14 residues. CDR3: CASSEYSYNSPLHF. CDR3 in DNA: TGTGCCAGCAGTGAATACTCCTATAATTCACCCCTCCACTTT.

The chain employs TRBV30 and TRBJ2-1; TRBD2 might be the D (7 bases). Per germline, CDR1 GTSNPN and CDR2 SVGIG (reference sequence). Trimming took 5 bases from V and 8 from J, leaving 16 bases between them. CDR3 length: 13 residues. The CDR3 DNA is TGTGCCTGGGGGAGGGGGAGAAGCGATGAGCAGTTCTTC. Translated: CAWGRGRSDEQFF.

The chain has TRBV27 and TRBJ1-6; possibly TRBD1 for D (5 bases). V dropped 2 bases and J dropped 7 bases, with 15 bases sitting between them. In germline, CDR1 is MNHEY, CDR2 SMNVEV (reference sequence). This CDR3 comprises 16 residues. CDR3 DNA: TGTGCCAGCAGTTTAGGGGGGATTTCTGGCAATTCACCCCTCCACTTT. As protein: CASSLGGISGNSPLHF.

This clone has only one observation. The gene calls are TRBV18 and TRBJ1-1, with D perhaps matching TRBD1 (6 bases). V was shortened by 5 bases and J by 6 bases, with 10 bases between the two germline ends. CDR1 is KGHSH, CDR2 LQKENI, per germline. This CDR3 has 12 amino acids. The DNA of the CDR3 is TGTGCCAGCTCATCGGACAGTTCTGAAGCTTTCTTT. Translation gives CASSSDSSEAFF.

This sequence joins TRBV29-1 and TRBJ1-2; possible D gene TRBD1, 6 bases. The germline gives CDR1 SQVTM, CDR2 ANQGSEA. Trimming cost V 1 base and J 7 bases, with 16 bases left between them. The CDR3 is 14 residues long. For the CDR3, the DNA is TGCAGCGTTGAAGTAATTCGGGACACTGGTGGCTACACCTTC. Translated: CSVEVIRDTGGYTF.

The chain couples TRBV6-5 to TRBJ2-4, with 7 nucleotides matching TRBD1. Per the germline V gene, CDR1 is MNHEY and CDR2 is SVGAGI. V was clipped by 3 bases and J by 7 bases; unmatched bases: 6. The CDR3 extends over 14 amino acids. The DNA of the CDR3 is TGTGCCAGCAGTTATAGGGGGCGAGGGAACATTCAGTACTTC. Translated, it gives CASSYRGRGNIQYF.

This clone turned up a few times. CDR3 sequence: CASAVGGNSPLHF. The CDR3 bases are TGTGCTAGTGCGGTAGGGGGAAATTCACCCCTCCACTTT. The gene calls are TRBV12-5 and TRBJ1-6; D perhaps matches TRBD1 (6 bases). The CDR3 runs to 13 residues. Germline CDR1 reads LGHNT; CDR2 reads FRNRAP. Trimming pared 7 bases from V and 7 bases from J, leaving 11 bases between.

The rearrangement links TRBV19 to TRBJ2-2; tentatively, D is TRBD1 (5 bases). The CDR3 length is 16 residues. The V and J ends lost 1 base and 6 bases respectively, with 15 bases between them. The V gene's germline CDR1 is LNHDA and CDR2 SQIVND (reference sequence). Here the CDR3 DNA reads TGTGCCAGTAGTATAGGTACAGGCGGACGGGCCGGGGAGCTGTTTTTT. Translating it yields CASSIGTGGRAGELFF.

This chain uses TRBV2 with TRBJ2-2; 10 bases are a match to TRBD2. Germline loops: CDR1 SNHLY, CDR2 FYNNEI. The CDR3 spans 15 residues. The V segment lost 7 bases and the J segment 5 bases; nucleotides outside the gene matches: 7. The CDR3 sequence: CASIPAGGPTGELFF. CDR3 in DNA: TGTGCCAGCATTCCAGCGGGGGGGCCAACCGGGGAGCTGTTTTTT.

This clone was recorded only once. The CDR3 sequence: CASSLGQGIGELFF. The CDR3 DNA reads TGTGCCAGCAGCTTAGGGCAGGGGATCGGGGAGCTGTTTTTT. The chain combines TRBV7-8 with TRBJ2-2, with D tentatively TRBD1 (6 bases). Germline V gene data show CDR1 as SGHVS and CDR2 as FQNEAQ. V was shortened by 1 base and J by 7 bases, with 10 bases between the two germline ends. This CDR3 contains 14 residues.

In this sample, this clone turned up a few times. This chain links TRBV5-1 with TRBJ2-1; 11 positions agree with TRBD2. The CDR3 has 16 amino acids. Per the germline V gene, CDR1 is SGHRS and CDR2 is YFSETQ. V shed 0 bases, J shed 8 bases, and the junction held 7 bases outside the gene matches. DNA for the CDR3: TGCGCCAGCAGCTTGGGTGATCTAGCGGGGGGCGATGAGCAGTTCTTC. The encoded protein is CASSLGDLAGGDEQFF.

This chain connects TRBV12-3 or TRBV12-4 to TRBJ1-2; TRBD1 matches 8 bases. V was pared by 4 bases and J by 7 bases, with 5 bases of the junction left unmatched. This CDR3 is 13 amino acids long. The CDR3 is CASSYQGAVGYTF. The CDR3 DNA reads TGTGCCAGCAGTTACCAGGGGGCGGTTGGCTACACCTTC.

This clone was observed a single time. The rearrangement uses TRBV6-5 and TRBJ1-6; no clear D. In germline, CDR1 is MNHEY, CDR2 SVGAGI. The CDR3 totals 15 residues. V lost 0 bases to trimming and J lost 6 bases, with 9 bases between them. The CDR3 spells CASSYSFPGNSPLHF. The CDR3, as DNA: TGTGCCAGCAGTTACTCCTTCCCGGGTAATTCACCCCTCCACTTT.

This clone has more than one count but fewer than ten. The chain has TRBV12-5 and TRBJ1-1; the D gene is possibly TRBD1 (6 bases). This CDR3 spans 14 amino acids. The germline V and J ends were trimmed by 7 bases and 2 bases, with 14 bases remaining between them. Per the germline V gene, CDR1 is LGHNT and CDR2 is FRNRAP. CDR3 loop: CASALDSSNTEAFF. CDR3 coding DNA: TGTGCTAGTGCCCTGGACAGTAGTAACACTGAAGCTTTCTTT.

In its sample, this clone was seen a few times. V and J are TRBV10-3 and TRBJ2-7, with TRBD2 identical over 9 bases. Unmatched junction bases numbered 5, after V lost 6 bases and J lost 5 bases. This CDR3 spans 13 amino acids. Germline-derived CDR1 and CDR2 are ENHRY and SYGVKD. The CDR3 region has the DNA TGTGCCATCAGGAGGGCGGGGGGGGACGAGCAGTACTTC. Its translation: CAIRRAGGDEQYF.

The DNA of the CDR3 is TGCGCCAGCAGCTTGGCCGGGGGAGGTCGATCACCCCTCCACTTT. Its translation: CASSLAGGGRSPLHF. V gene TRBV5-1 combines with J gene TRBJ1-6; a possible D gene is TRBD1 (5 bases). The germline gives CDR1 SGHRS, CDR2 YFSETQ. V lost 0 bases, J lost 10 bases, and 14 bases lay in between. The CDR3 runs 15 residues.

The V call is TRBV29-1, the J call TRBJ2-7; D remains ambiguous. V gave up 4 bases and J gave up 3 bases, with 7 bases separating them. Germline CDR1 is SQVTM and CDR2 is ANQGSEA. The CDR3 sequence is 11 residues long. The CDR3 nucleotides are TGCAGCGTTGTGGAGATCTACGAGCAGTACTTC. Protein: CSVVEIYEQYF.

This clone was seen just once. The chain combines TRBV5-4 with TRBJ1-1; unclear D gene. Per germline, CDR1 SGHNT and CDR2 YYREEE (reference sequence). The CDR3 extends over 11 amino acids. The V gene lost 5 bases and the J gene lost 7 bases, with 9 bases spanning the gap. CDR3: CASSERGEAFF. For the CDR3, the DNA is TGTGCCAGCAGTGAGCGGGGTGAAGCTTTCTTT.

The DNA for the CDR3 is TGCGCCAGCAGCCAAGAGGAGGGGAATGAGCAGTTCTTC. As protein: CASSQEEGNEQFF. J is TRBJ2-1 and V is TRBV4-1; tentative D call: TRBD2 (6 bases). The germline CDR1 and CDR2 sequences are MGHRA and YSYEKL. CDR3 size: 13 residues. Trimming pared 0 bases from V and 7 bases from J, leaving 7 bases between.

The chain carries TRBV24-1 and TRBJ1-4; D remains ambiguous. CDR1 KGHDR and CDR2 SFDVKD come from the germline V gene. The V end lost 7 bases, the J end lost 2 bases, and 13 bases lay between the germline ends. CDR3 length: 15 amino acids. CDR3 nucleotides: TGTGCCACCAGGGAGGCGGTACGGACTAATGAAAAACTGTTTTTT. It encodes CATREAVRTNEKLFF.

V gene TRBV5-6 combines with J gene TRBJ2-6; 8 bases agree with TRBD1. The V gene end was trimmed by 4 bases and the J gene end by 2 bases; junction bases not matched to a gene: 2. Per germline, CDR1 SGHDT and CDR2 YYEEEE. The CDR3 totals 15 residues. The DNA of the CDR3 is TGTGCCAGCAGCCTGACAGGGGCTGGGGCCAACGTCCTGACTTTC. It encodes CASSLTGAGANVLTF.